A single sample is the source of the 12 T cell receptor beta chains below, sequenced in a study of tumor-infiltrating lymphocytes in primary liver carcinoma. Both RNA and DNA were isolated together from about 20-30 mg of bulk tissue that had not been sorted. Production of TCR beta cDNA used around 0.45 ug total RNA together with a constant-region primer. The TCR beta library was amplified through three nested multiplex PCR rounds in a modified ARM-PCR procedure. A C-beta reverse primer was combined with TRBV1-TRBV30 forward primers in the first two PCR rounds, and each round had 10 cycles. TCRdb reanalysed the multiplex PCR reads using MiXCR and keeps one entry per CDR3 protein. The data hold 30,000 to 40,000 distinct CDR3 sequences, with roughly 70% observed a single time. The sequencing sample was made of liver tumor tissue from sampling region 4. The subset: tumor region T4, right-lateral pole. The receptors were sampled from a man aged 35 to 55 with primary liver carcinoma and hepatitis B virus infection.

Concerning this clonotype: At one of its ends the junction is not consistent with the germline gene, which may arise from a read error. This chain uses TRBV28 with TRBJ2-7; 7 nucleotides align to TRBD2. The CDR3 covers 16 residues. Germline V gives CDR1 MDHEN, CDR2 SYDVKM. CDR3 DNA: TGTGCCAACAGTTTCGGGGGAAGCGGGAAATATTACGAGCAGTACTTC. Amino acids: CANSFGGSGKYYEQYF.

This clonotype was recorded at least ten times. The CDR3 loop reads CAVLRAGASYEQYF. In DNA, the CDR3 is TGTGCCGTCCTACGAGCGGGAGCGTCCTACGAGCAGTACTTC. The V and J genes are TRBV28 and TRBJ2-7, with TRBD2 identical over 8 bases. Germline CDR1 is MDHEN and CDR2 is SYDVKM. J was trimmed by 1 base and V by 11 bases; bases with no gene match: 10. There are 14 residues in the CDR3.

As concerns this clonotype: At one end, the junction sequence differs from germline, possibly due to a read error. The chain uses TRBV29-1 and TRBJ2-3, with TRBD1 identical over 9 bases. The CDR3 extends over 14 amino acids. Germline assignment: CDR1 SQVTM and CDR2 ANQGSEA. For the CDR3, the DNA is TGTAGCGTTTCCGGGACAGGGACGTCAGGTACGCAGTATTTT. This sequence encodes CSVSGTGTSGTQYF.

This clonotype has ten or more counts. The chain joins TRBV25-1 to TRBJ1-6; TRBD1 might be the D (6 bases). The CDR3 is 17 residues long. Germline-derived CDR1 and CDR2 are MGHDK and SYGVNS. Trimming removed 3 bases at V and 7 bases at J, with 19 bases between. The CDR3 DNA is TGTGCCAGCAGTGATGGGGGGCCGGGACGGAGCAATTCACCCCTCCACTTT. This gives the protein CASSDGGPGRSNSPLHF.

The gene calls are TRBV20-1 and TRBJ2-2; D is ambiguous. Trimming removed 1 base from V and 3 bases from J, with 12 bases in between. The CDR3 has 15 residues. The germline gives CDR1 DFQATT, CDR2 SNEGSKA (reference sequence). CDR3 amino acids: CSARGVHADTGELFF. The CDR3, as DNA: TGCAGTGCTAGAGGGGTACATGCCGACACCGGGGAGCTGTTTTTT.

Of note for this clonotype: A much bigger clone sits one base away, suggesting this may be a read error. The CDR3: CASSMDRGIDTQYF. The DNA of the CDR3 is TGTGCCAGTAGTATGGACAGGGGCATAGATACGCAGTATTTT. The rearrangement uses TRBV19 and TRBJ2-3; TRBD1 agrees at 9 bases. In germline, CDR1 is LNHDA, CDR2 SQIVND (reference sequence). The length of the CDR3 is 14 residues. V was clipped by 3 bases and J by 5 bases; unmatched bases: 3.

Concerning this clonotype itself: The junction shows a germline mismatch at one end, possibly a read error. The V gene is TRBV28, the J gene TRBJ1-2, with TRBD1 matching over 7 bases. The V gene's germline CDR1 is MDHEN and CDR2 SYDVKM. This CDR3 comprises 17 residues. CDR3 residues: CASSSSGQRFPNYDYTF. CDR3 DNA sequence: TGCGCCAGCAGCTCCTCGGGACAGCGATTTCCTAACTATGATTACACCTTC.

This sequence joins TRBV19 and TRBJ2-6, with 12 bases aligning to TRBD2. Germline V CDR1 and CDR2: LNHDA, SQIVND (reference sequence). This CDR3 is 18 amino acids long. V gave up 3 bases and J gave up 2 bases; unmatched junction bases: 5. DNA of the CDR3: TGTGCCAGTAGTATGAGACTAGCGGGAGAACCTGGGGCCAACGTCCTGACTTTC. This codes for CASSMRLAGEPGANVLTF.

Concerning this clonotype: At one end, the junction sequence differs from germline, possibly due to a read error. J is TRBJ2-1 and V is TRBV5-1, with 7 positions matching TRBD1. Per germline, CDR1 SGHRS and CDR2 YFSETQ. The CDR3 extends over 13 amino acids. The CDR3 sequence is CATSLTGVNEQFF. DNA for the CDR3: TGTGCCACCAGCTTAACAGGGGTCAATGAGCAGTTCTTC. The complete variable domain, with remaining parts taken from reference TRBV5-1 and TRBJ2-1, reads KAGVTQTPRYLIKTRGQQVTLSCSPISGHRSVSWYQQTPGQGLQFLFEYFSETQRNKGNFPGRFSGRQFSNSRSEMNVSTLELGDSALYLCATSLTGVNEQFFGPGTRLTVL.

To note about this clonotype: An end of the junction differs from the germline gene, which may be a read error. V and J are TRBV7-9 and TRBJ2-3; D possibly corresponds to TRBD2 (6 bases). The CDR3 totals 17 residues. The germline V gene has CDR1 SEHNR and CDR2 FQNEAQ (reference sequence). This CDR3 reads CASSSQKRARSGDTEYF. The DNA for the CDR3 is TGTGCCAGCAGCTCACAAAAGAGGGCCAGGTCGGGAGATACGGAGTATTTT.

This clonotype was seen just once. The junction and the germline gene differ at one end; a read error may be behind it. V and J are TRBV29-1 and TRBJ2-7; D gene ambiguous. The CDR3 covers 15 residues. Germline lookup yields CDR1 SQVTM and CDR2 ANQGSEA. CDR3 nucleotide sequence: TGCAGCGTACTCCCTTCCATGGTCAAGTCCTACGACCAGTACTTC. Translated, it gives CSVLPSMVKSYDQYF.

This chain joins TRBV29-1 and TRBJ1-2; D perhaps matches TRBD1 (6 bases). Germline assignment: CDR1 SQVTM and CDR2 ANQGSEA. Trimming cost V 1 base and J 6 bases, with 12 bases left between them. The CDR3 covers 13 residues. The CDR3 DNA follows: TGCAGCGTTGAAGTAGACAGGTGGGATGGCTACACCTTC. Translated: CSVEVDRWDGYTF.